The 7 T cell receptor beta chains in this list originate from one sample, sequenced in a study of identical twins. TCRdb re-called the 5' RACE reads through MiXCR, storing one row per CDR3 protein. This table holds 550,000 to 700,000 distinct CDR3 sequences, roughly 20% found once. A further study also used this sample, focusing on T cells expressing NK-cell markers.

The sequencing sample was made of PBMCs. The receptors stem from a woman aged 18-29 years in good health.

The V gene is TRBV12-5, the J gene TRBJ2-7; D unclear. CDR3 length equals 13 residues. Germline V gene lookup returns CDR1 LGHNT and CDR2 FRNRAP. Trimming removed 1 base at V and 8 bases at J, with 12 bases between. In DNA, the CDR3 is TGTGCTAGTGGTTTGGCCCGGCCGTTCCAGCAGTACTTC. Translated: CASGLARPFQQYF. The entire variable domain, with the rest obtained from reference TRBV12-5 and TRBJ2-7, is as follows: DARVTQTPRHKVTEMGQEVTMRCQPILGHNTVFWYRQTMMQGLELLAYFRNRAPLDDSGMPKDRFSAEMPDATLATLKIQPSEPRDSAVYFCASGLARPFQQYFGPGTRLTVT.

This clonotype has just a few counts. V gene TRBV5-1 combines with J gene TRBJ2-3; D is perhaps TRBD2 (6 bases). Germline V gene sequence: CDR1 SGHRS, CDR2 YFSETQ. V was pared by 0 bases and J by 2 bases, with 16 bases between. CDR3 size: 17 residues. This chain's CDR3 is CASSLVPWREITDTQYF. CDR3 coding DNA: TGCGCCAGCAGCTTGGTCCCATGGCGGGAAATCACAGATACGCAGTATTTT. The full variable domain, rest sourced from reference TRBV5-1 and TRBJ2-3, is KAGVTQTPRYLIKTRGQQVTLSCSPISGHRSVSWYQQTPGQGLQFLFEYFSETQRNKGNFPGRFSGRQFSNSRSEMNVSTLELGDSALYLCASSLVPWREITDTQYFGPGTRLTVL.

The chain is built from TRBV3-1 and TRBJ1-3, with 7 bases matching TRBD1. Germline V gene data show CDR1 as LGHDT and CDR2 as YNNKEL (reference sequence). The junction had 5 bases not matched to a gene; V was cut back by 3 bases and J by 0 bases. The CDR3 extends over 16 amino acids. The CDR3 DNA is TGTGCCAGCAGCCACGTCAGGGGGGACTCTGGAAACACCATATATTTT. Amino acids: CASSHVRGDSGNTIYF.

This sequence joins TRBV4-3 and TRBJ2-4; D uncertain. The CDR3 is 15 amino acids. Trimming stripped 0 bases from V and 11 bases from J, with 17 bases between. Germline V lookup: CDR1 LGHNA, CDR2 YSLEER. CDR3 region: CASSQDTAARRVQYF. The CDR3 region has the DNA TGCGCCAGCAGCCAAGATACTGCAGCGCGGCGAGTTCAGTACTTC.

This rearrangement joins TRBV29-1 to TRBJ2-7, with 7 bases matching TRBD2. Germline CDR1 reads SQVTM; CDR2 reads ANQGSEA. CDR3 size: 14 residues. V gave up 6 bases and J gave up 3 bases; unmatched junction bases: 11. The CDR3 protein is CSVDAGEGSYEQYF. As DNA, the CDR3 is TGCAGCGTGGATGCGGGAGAAGGAAGCTACGAGCAGTACTTC.

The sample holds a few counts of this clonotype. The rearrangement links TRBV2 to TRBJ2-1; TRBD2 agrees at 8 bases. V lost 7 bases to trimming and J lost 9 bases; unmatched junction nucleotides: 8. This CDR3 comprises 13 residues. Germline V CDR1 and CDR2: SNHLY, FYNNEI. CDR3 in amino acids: CASIQRETAEQFF. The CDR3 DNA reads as TGTGCCAGCATCCAGCGGGAGACTGCTGAGCAGTTCTTC.

CDR3 sequence (DNA): TGTGCCAGCAGTTTATCTATCCCCCGTCGGTTTGGGGCCAGTGAGCAGTTCTTC. It encodes CASSLSIPRRFGASEQFF. The rearrangement links TRBV27 to TRBJ2-1; D perhaps matches TRBD1 (5 bases). V dropped 0 bases and J dropped 9 bases, with 24 bases sitting between them. This CDR3 contains 18 residues. Per the germline V gene, CDR1 is MNHEY and CDR2 is SMNVEV (reference sequence).